The next 13 T cell receptor beta chains were all read from a single sample in a study of Ad26.COV2.S vaccination and SARS-CoV-2 variants. Treatment here: approximately 18 received Ad26.COV2.S at low or high dose, single or two shots; about five received placebo; per-sample allocation not given. Sampling occurred on day 63 after the first vaccine or placebo injection. TCRdb keeps only in-frame clones here, not all; method: immunoSEQ multiplex PCR. Of around 310,000 clones listed, around 90% are singletons. Here the sequenced sample was peripheral blood, taken in a trial of Ad26.COV2.S vaccine versus placebo. These receptors originate from a person between 18 and 65 years old who received the Ad26.COV2.S COVID-19 vaccine or a placebo.

V usage is TRBV5-6 and J usage is TRBJ1-5; D is unresolved. Trimming removed 0 bases at V and 0 bases at J, with 7 bases between. Germline CDR1 reads SGHDT; CDR2 reads YYEEEE. The CDR3 covers 15 residues. The DNA of the CDR3 is TGTGCCAGCAGCTTGGGTCAATATAGCAATCAGCCCCAGCATTTT. This gives the protein CASSLGQYSNQPQHF.

The J gene is TRBJ1-4, the V gene TRBV3-1 (or the pseudogene TRBV3-2); maybe TRBD1 (5 bases). V was cut by 0 bases and J by 8 bases, with 16 bases left in between. Germline CDR1 is LGHDT and CDR2 is YNNKEL (reference sequence). The CDR3 has 16 residues. CDR3 sequence: CASSQDWAGPEEKLFF. DNA of the CDR3: TGTGCCAGCAGCCAAGATTGGGCAGGGCCCGAAGAAAAACTGTTTTTT.

This chain uses TRBV18 with TRBJ2-7, with TRBD1 as a possible D gene (6 bases). Germline loops: CDR1 KGHSH, CDR2 LQKENI. V was shortened by 6 bases and J by 6 bases, with 12 bases between the two germline ends. This CDR3 is 12 amino acids long. CDR3 residues: CASSLQGSEQYF. The CDR3 bases are TGTGCCAGCTCCCTTCAGGGGAGCGAGCAGTACTTC.

The V gene is TRBV18, the J gene TRBJ1-1; D gene unclear. V was cut by 2 bases and J by 0 bases, with 13 bases left in between. The CDR3 loop spans 16 amino acids. Germline CDR1 and CDR2: KGHSH and LQKENI. DNA of the CDR3: TGTGCCAGCTCACCATTGACTTCTAGTGTGAACACTGAAGCTTTCTTT. It translates to CASSPLTSSVNTEAFF. Filled out from reference TRBV18 and TRBJ1-1, the complete variable domain reads NAGVMQNPRHLVRRRGQEARLRCSPMKGHSHVYWYRQLPEEGLKFMVYLQKENIIDESGMPKERFSAEFPKEGPSILRIQQVVRGDSAAYFCASSPLTSSVNTEAFFGQGTRLTVV.

This chain uses TRBV19 with TRBJ1-2, with D maybe TRBD1 (5 bases). The ends were cut back, 5 bases at V and 5 bases at J, with 15 bases in the middle. Per the germline V gene, CDR1 is LNHDA and CDR2 is SQIVND (reference sequence). The CDR3 is 14 residues long. CDR3 loop: CASSSGRASYGYTF. CDR3 bases: TGTGCCAGTAGTTCAGGGAGGGCCTCGTATGGCTACACCTTC.

The chain recombines TRBV19 with TRBJ1-5; 9 nucleotides line up with TRBD1. The CDR3 loop spans 14 amino acids. The ends lost 4 bases at V and 7 bases at J; junction bases unmatched: 5. In germline, CDR1 is LNHDA, CDR2 SQIVND (reference sequence). CDR3 amino acids: CASSNGQGWQPQHF. The CDR3 coding sequence is TGTGCCAGTAGTAATGGACAGGGGTGGCAGCCCCAGCATTTT.

This sequence joins TRBV6-2 or TRBV6-3 and TRBJ1-4; D uncertain. Germline CDR1 MNHEY, CDR2 SVGEGT. V was shortened by 5 bases and J by 2 bases, with 12 bases between the two germline ends. This CDR3 is 15 amino acids long. CDR3 amino acids: CASSHWEYTNEKLFF. The CDR3 region has the DNA TGTGCCAGCAGTCACTGGGAGTACACTAATGAAAAACTGTTTTTT.

The chain links TRBV19 to TRBJ2-5; maybe TRBD2 (6 bases). The V end lost 10 bases, the J end lost 5 bases, and 26 bases lay between the germline ends. The CDR3 consists of 16 residues. Germline assignment: CDR1 LNHDA and CDR2 SQIVND (reference sequence). The CDR3 DNA reads TGTGCCACCCACCCGCGGGGAGGCAAGGAGTTGGAGACCCAGTACTTC. This translates into CATHPRGGKELETQYF.

V gene TRBV10-1 combines with J gene TRBJ2-5; no clear D. This CDR3 has 11 residues. V was cut by 3 bases and J by 4 bases, with 3 bases left in between. Looked up from germline, CDR1 is WNHNN and CDR2 is SYGVQD (reference sequence). The CDR3, as DNA: TGCGCCAGCAGTGACTTAGAGACCCAGTACTTC. It translates to CASSDLETQYF.

J is TRBJ2-7 and V is TRBV27; TRBD2 aligns across 8 bases. CDR1 MNHEY and CDR2 SMNVEV come from the germline V gene (reference sequence). The CDR3 is 15 residues long. J lost 0 bases, V lost 4 bases, and 5 bases had no gene match. The CDR3 DNA follows: TGTGCCAGCAGTTATAGCGGGGCCCGCTCCTACGAGCAGTACTTC. The encoded protein is CASSYSGARSYEQYF.

CDR3 in DNA: TGTGCCAGCAGCCCCGATGGACAGGGAAAAAACATTCAGTACTTC. This encodes CASSPDGQGKNIQYF. V usage is TRBV9 and J usage is TRBJ2-4; 8 nucleotides match TRBD1. Germline V CDR1 and CDR2: SGDLS, YYNGEE. Trimming cost V 4 bases and J 4 bases; bases outside gene matches: 7. The CDR3 length is 15 residues.

The V and J genes are TRBV5-1 and TRBJ1-3; D ambiguous. Between the trimmed V and J ends, which lost 0 bases and 4 bases, there was a span of 11 bases. Germline lookup yields CDR1 SGHRS and CDR2 YFSETQ. The CDR3 is 15 residues long. The CDR3 DNA reads TGCGCCAGCAGCTTGGAGGCGAACGGAGGAAACACCATATATTTT. Protein product: CASSLEANGGNTIYF. The whole variable domain, filled in from reference TRBV5-1 and TRBJ1-3, reads KAGVTQTPRYLIKTRGQQVTLSCSPISGHRSVSWYQQTPGQGLQFLFEYFSETQRNKGNFPGRFSGRQFSNSRSEMNVSTLELGDSALYLCASSLEANGGNTIYFGEGSWLTVV.

This chain uses TRBV24-1 with TRBJ1-6; 8 nucleotides match TRBD1. The CDR3 consists of 12 residues. CDR1 KGHDR and CDR2 SFDVKD come from the germline V gene. Trimming at V came to 12 bases and at J to 13 bases, leaving 10 bases not matched to a gene. The CDR3 loop reads CAVRQGPNPLHF. The CDR3 region has the DNA TGTGCCGTCCGACAGGGGCCTAACCCCCTCCACTTT.